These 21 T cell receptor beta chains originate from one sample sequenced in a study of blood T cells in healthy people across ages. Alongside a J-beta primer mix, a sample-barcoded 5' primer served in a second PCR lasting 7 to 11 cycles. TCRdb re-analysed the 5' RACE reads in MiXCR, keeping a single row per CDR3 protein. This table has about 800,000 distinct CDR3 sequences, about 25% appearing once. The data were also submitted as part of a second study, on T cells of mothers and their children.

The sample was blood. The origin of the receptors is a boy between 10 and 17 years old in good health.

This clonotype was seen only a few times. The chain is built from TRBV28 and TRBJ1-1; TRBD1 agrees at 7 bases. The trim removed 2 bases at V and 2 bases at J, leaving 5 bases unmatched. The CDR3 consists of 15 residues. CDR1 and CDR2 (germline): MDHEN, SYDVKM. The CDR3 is CASSLDQGENTEAFF. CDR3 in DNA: TGTGCCAGCAGTTTAGACCAGGGGGAAAACACTGAAGCTTTCTTT.

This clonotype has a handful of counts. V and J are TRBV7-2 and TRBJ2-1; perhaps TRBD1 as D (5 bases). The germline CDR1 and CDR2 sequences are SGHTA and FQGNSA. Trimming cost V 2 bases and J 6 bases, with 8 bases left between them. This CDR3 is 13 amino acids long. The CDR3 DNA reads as TGTGCCAGCAGCTTAACAGGCCCCAATGAGCAGTTCTTC. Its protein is CASSLTGPNEQFF.

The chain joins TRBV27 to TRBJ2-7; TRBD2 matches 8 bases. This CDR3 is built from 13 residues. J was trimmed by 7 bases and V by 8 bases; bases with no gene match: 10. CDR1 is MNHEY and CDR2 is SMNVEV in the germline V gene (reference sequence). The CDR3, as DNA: TGTGCCAGCTGGTCCGGGAGGGGTTGGGAGCAGTACTTC. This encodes CASWSGRGWEQYF.

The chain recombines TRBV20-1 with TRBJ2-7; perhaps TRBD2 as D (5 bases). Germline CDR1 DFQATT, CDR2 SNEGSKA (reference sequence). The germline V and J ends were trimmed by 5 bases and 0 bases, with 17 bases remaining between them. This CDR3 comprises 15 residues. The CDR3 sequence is CSASLWTVLSYEQYF. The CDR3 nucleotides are TGCAGTGCTTCCCTTTGGACTGTACTCTCCTACGAGCAGTACTTC.

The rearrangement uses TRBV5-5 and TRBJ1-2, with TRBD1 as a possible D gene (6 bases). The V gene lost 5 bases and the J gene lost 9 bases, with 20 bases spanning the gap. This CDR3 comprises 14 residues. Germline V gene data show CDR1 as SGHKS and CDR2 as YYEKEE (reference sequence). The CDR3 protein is CASSLRRGAGSYTF. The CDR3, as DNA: TGTGCCAGCAGTTTACGGCGGGGGGCTGGGAGCTACACCTTC.

The CDR3 nucleotides are TGTGCCACCAGCGGGGAACTAGCGGATACCCAAGAGACCCAGTACTTC. The encoded protein is CATSGELADTQETQYF. This chain uses TRBV15 with TRBJ2-5; 8 bases are a match to TRBD2. Per germline, CDR1 LNHNV and CDR2 YYDKDF (reference sequence). The CDR3 spans 16 residues. The ends lost 5 bases at V and 1 base at J; junction bases unmatched: 9.

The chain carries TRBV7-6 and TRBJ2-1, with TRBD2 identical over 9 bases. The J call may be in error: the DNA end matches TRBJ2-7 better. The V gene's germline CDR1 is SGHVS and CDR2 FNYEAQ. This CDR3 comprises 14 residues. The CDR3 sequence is CASSYLAGDREQYF. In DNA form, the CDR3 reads TGTGCCAGCAGCTACTTAGCGGGAGACCGCGAGCAGTACTTC.

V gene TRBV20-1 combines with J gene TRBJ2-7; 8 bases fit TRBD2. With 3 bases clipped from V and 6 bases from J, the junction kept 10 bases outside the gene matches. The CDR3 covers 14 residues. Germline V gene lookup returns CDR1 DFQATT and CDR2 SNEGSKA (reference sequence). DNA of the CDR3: TGCAGTGCTAGGTTACTAGCGGAAGGCCTCGAGCAGTACTTC. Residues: CSARLLAEGLEQYF.

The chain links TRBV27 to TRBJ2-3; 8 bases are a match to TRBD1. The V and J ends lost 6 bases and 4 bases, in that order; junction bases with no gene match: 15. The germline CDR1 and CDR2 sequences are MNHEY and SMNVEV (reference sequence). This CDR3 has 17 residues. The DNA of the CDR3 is TGTGCCAGCAGCCGCTCGCGGGGCAGGGGGCGCCCAGATACGCAGTATTTT. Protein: CASSRSRGRGRPDTQYF.

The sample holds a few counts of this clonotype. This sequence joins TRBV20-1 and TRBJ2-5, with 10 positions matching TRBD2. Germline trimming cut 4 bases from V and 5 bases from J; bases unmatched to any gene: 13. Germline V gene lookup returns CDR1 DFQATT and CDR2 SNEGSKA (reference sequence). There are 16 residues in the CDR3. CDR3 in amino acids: CSANRASGSSSETQYF. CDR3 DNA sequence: TGCAGTGCTAACCGGGCTAGCGGGAGTTCAAGTGAGACCCAGTACTTC.

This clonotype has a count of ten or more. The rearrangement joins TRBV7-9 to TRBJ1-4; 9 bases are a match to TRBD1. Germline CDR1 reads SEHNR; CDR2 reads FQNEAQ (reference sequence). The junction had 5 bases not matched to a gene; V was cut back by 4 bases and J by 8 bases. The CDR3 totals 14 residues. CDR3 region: CASSSDRGGEKLFF. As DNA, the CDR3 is TGTGCCAGCAGCTCGGACAGGGGCGGAGAAAAACTGTTTTTT. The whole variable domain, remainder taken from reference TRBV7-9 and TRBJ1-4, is DTGVSQNPRHKITKRGQNVTFRCDPISEHNRLYWYRQTLGQGPEFLTYFQNEAQLEKSRLLSDRFSAERPKGSFSTLEIQRTEQGDSAMYLCASSSDRGGEKLFFGSGTQLSVL.

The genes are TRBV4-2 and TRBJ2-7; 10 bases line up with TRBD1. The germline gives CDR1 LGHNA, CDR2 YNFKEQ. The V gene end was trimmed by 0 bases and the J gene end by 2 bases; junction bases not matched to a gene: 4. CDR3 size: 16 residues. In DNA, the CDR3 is TGTGCCAGCAGCCAAGAATTAGGGACAGGGGCCTACGAGCAGTACTTC. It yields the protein CASSQELGTGAYEQYF.

The CDR3 DNA follows: TGTGCCATCAGTGTTGGGGGGGAACTCGAGCAGTACTTC. Protein sequence: CAISVGGELEQYF. The chain recombines TRBV10-3 with TRBJ2-7, with 7 bases aligning to TRBD2. The CDR3 sequence is 13 residues long. Losses at the gene ends were 4 bases for V and 6 bases for J; bases not matched to a gene: 6. The germline gives CDR1 ENHRY, CDR2 SYGVKD.

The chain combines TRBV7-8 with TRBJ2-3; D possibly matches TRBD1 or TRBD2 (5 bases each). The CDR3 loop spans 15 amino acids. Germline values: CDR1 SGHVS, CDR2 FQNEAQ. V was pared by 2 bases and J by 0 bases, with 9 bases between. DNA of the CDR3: TGTGCCAGCAGCTTAAACCGGGGCAGCACAGATACGCAGTATTTT. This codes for CASSLNRGSTDTQYF.

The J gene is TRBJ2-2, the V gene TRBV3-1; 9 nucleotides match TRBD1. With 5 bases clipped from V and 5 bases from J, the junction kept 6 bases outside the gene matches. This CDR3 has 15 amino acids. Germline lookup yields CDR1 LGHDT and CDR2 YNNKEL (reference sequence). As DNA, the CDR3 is TGTGCCAGCAGCGGGACAGGGATGAAAACCGGGGAGCTGTTTTTT. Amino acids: CASSGTGMKTGELFF.

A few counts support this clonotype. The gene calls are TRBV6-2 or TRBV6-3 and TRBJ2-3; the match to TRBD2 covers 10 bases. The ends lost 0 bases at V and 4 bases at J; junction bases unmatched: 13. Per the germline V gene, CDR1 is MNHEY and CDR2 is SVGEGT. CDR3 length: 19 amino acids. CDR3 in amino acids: CASSYSLALLAGRPDTQYF. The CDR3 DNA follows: TGTGCCAGCAGTTACTCCCTCGCATTACTAGCGGGAAGACCAGATACGCAGTATTTT.

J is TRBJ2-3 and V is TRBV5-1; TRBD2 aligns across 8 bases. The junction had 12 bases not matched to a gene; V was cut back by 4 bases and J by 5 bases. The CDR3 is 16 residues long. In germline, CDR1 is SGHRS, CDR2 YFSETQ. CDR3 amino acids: CASSPPSGSDGDTQYF. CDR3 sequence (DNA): TGCGCCAGCAGCCCCCCCAGCGGGAGTGATGGAGATACGCAGTATTTT. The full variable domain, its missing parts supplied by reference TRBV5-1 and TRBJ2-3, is KAGVTQTPRYLIKTRGQQVTLSCSPISGHRSVSWYQQTPGQGLQFLFEYFSETQRNKGNFPGRFSGRQFSNSRSEMNVSTLELGDSALYLCASSPPSGSDGDTQYFGPGTRLTVL.

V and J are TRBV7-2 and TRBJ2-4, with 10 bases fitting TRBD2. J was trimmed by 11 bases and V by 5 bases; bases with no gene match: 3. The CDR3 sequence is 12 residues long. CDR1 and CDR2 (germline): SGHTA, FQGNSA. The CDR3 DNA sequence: TGTGCCAGCAGCCCCGGGACTAGCGTTCAGTACTTC. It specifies CASSPGTSVQYF.

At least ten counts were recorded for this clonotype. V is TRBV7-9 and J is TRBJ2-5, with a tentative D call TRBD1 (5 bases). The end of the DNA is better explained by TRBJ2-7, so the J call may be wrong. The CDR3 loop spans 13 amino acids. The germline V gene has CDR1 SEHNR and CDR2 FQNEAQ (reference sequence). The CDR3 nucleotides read TGTGCCAGCAGCCTAGGGGCCACCTACGAGCAGTACTTC. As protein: CASSLGATYEQYF.

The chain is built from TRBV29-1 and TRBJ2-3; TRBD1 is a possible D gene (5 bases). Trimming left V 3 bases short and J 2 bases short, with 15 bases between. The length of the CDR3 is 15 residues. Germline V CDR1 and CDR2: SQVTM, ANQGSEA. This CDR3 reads CSVEWGSPSTDTQYF. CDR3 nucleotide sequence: TGCAGCGTTGAGTGGGGCAGCCCATCCACAGATACGCAGTATTTT.

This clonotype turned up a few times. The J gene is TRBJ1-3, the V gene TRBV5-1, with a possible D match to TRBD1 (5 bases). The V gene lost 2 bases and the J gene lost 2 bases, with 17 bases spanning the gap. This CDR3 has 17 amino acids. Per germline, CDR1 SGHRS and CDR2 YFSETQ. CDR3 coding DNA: TGCGCCAGCAGCTTATATCCAGCCGGGACGGCTGGAAACACCATATATTTT. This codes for CASSLYPAGTAGNTIYF. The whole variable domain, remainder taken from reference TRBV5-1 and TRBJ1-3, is KAGVTQTPRYLIKTRGQQVTLSCSPISGHRSVSWYQQTPGQGLQFLFEYFSETQRNKGNFPGRFSGRQFSNSRSEMNVSTLELGDSALYLCASSLYPAGTAGNTIYFGEGSWLTVV.